The 27 T cell receptor beta chains in this list originate from one sample, sequenced in a study of CD8+ T cells in alopecia areata. The treatment is: oral pan-JAK inhibitor, 5-10 mg twice daily. Isolated RNA was reverse transcribed into cDNA used as the sequencing template. TCRdb's copy holds only in-frame clones and misses some; the assay was immunoSEQ multiplex PCR. The sample contains about 70,000 clones, roughly 30% of which appear only once. Here the sequenced sample was CD8+ T cells sorted from blood, taken at week 4, from a patient treated with tofacitinib. These receptors came from a human donor with alopecia areata.

This chain uses TRBV23-1 with TRBJ1-3; no clear D gene. TRBV23-1 is noted as an ORF with a role that remains uncertain. V was shortened by 7 bases and J by 7 bases, with 20 bases between the two germline ends. This CDR3 is built from 15 residues. CDR3 loop: CASITQDPPCNTIYF. In nucleotides, the CDR3 is TGCGCCAGCATAACCCAGGACCCCCCCTGCAACACCATATATTTT.

V and J are TRBV7-2 and TRBJ1-2, with a possible D match to TRBD1 (6 bases). With 5 bases removed from V and 3 bases from J, the gap between germline ends came to 10 bases. Germline-derived CDR1 and CDR2 are SGHTA and FQGNSA. This CDR3 comprises 13 residues. The CDR3 protein is CASSPGADYGYTF. CDR3 in DNA: TGTGCCAGCAGCCCAGGGGCAGACTATGGCTACACCTTC.

The chain recombines TRBV7-7 with TRBJ2-5, with D uncertain. This CDR3 spans 15 amino acids. V was clipped by 1 base and J by 1 base, with 10 bases between them. From germline, CDR1 is SSHAT and CDR2 FNYEAQ (reference sequence). This chain's CDR3 is CASSLEWASQETQYF. CDR3 bases: TGTGCCAGCAGCTTAGAGTGGGCGAGCCAAGAGACCCAGTACTTC. Complete variable domain (other parts from reference TRBV7-7 and TRBJ2-5): GAGVSQSPRYKVTKRGQDVTLRCDPISSHATLYWYQQALGQGPEFLTYFNYEAQPDKSGLPSDRFSAERPEGSISTLTIQRTEQRDSAMYRCASSLEWASQETQYFGPGTRLLVL.

The gene calls are TRBV7-9 and TRBJ2-5; D is uncertain. Trimming removed 7 bases from V and 5 bases from J, with 14 bases in between. The CDR3 has 13 residues. CDR1 and CDR2 from the germline V gene are SEHNR and FQNEAQ (reference sequence). The CDR3: CASTFEVRETQYF. The CDR3 region has the DNA TGTGCCAGCACCTTCGAGGTCCGGGAGACCCAGTACTTC.

This clone was observed a few times. The chain joins TRBV15 to TRBJ2-4, with TRBD2 matching over 7 bases. The germline gives CDR1 LNHNV, CDR2 YYDKDF (reference sequence). The trim removed 0 bases at V and 16 bases at J, leaving 9 bases unmatched. The CDR3 runs to 13 residues. DNA for the CDR3: TGTGCCACCAGCAGAGATTGGCGGGAGCTCGCTTACTTC. This translates into CATSRDWRELAYF.

The rearrangement joins TRBV27 to TRBJ2-7, with TRBD2 as a possible D gene (6 bases). Germline CDR1 and CDR2: MNHEY and SMNVEV (reference sequence). The CDR3 loop spans 15 amino acids. V was pared by 0 bases and J by 0 bases, with 9 bases between. This CDR3 reads CASSLSWGDSYEQYF. CDR3 DNA sequence: TGTGCCAGCAGTTTATCGTGGGGGGACTCCTACGAGCAGTACTTC.

The chain links TRBV18 to TRBJ2-1; D not certain. Trimming removed 3 bases at V and 6 bases at J, with 3 bases between. Germline assignment: CDR1 KGHSH and CDR2 LQKENI. The CDR3 has 11 amino acids. CDR3 in amino acids: CASSPGNEQFF. CDR3 sequence (DNA): TGTGCCAGCTCACCGGGCAATGAGCAGTTCTTC. The variable domain in full, completed from reference TRBV18 and TRBJ2-1, reads NAGVMQNPRHLVRRRGQEARLRCSPMKGHSHVYWYRQLPEEGLKFMVYLQKENIIDESGMPKERFSAEFPKEGPSILRIQQVVRGDSAAYFCASSPGNEQFFGPGTRLTVL.

This chain uses TRBV9 with TRBJ1-5, with D perhaps matching TRBD1 (6 bases). With 3 bases removed from V and 3 bases from J, the gap between germline ends came to 10 bases. Germline CDR1 and CDR2: SGDLS and YYNGEE. There are 14 residues in the CDR3. CDR3 sequence: CASSEGVSNQPQHF. CDR3 in DNA: TGTGCCAGCAGCGAGGGGGTGTCCAATCAGCCCCAGCATTTT.

V gene TRBV30 combines with J gene TRBJ2-2; D call uncertain. The V gene lost 2 bases and the J gene lost 3 bases, with 7 bases spanning the gap. The CDR3 is 13 amino acids. The germline CDR1 and CDR2 sequences are GTSNPN and SVGIG (reference sequence). The CDR3 nucleotides are TGTGCCTGGAGTCCGGGTTACACCGGGGAGCTGTTTTTT. The encoded protein is CAWSPGYTGELFF. The complete variable domain, with remaining parts taken from reference TRBV30 and TRBJ2-2, reads SQTIHQWPATLVQPVGSPLSLECTVEGTSNPNLYWYRQAAGRGLQLLFYSVGIGQISSEVPQNLSASRPQDRQFILSSKKLLLSDSGFYLCAWSPGYTGELFFGEGSRLTVL.

J is TRBJ2-2 and V is TRBV29-1, with 13 bases lining up with TRBD2. The length of the CDR3 is 14 residues. The trim removed 8 bases at V and 3 bases at J, leaving 3 bases unmatched. CDR1 is SQVTM, CDR2 ANQGSEA, per germline. The CDR3 protein is CSSGTSGDTGELFF. The CDR3 DNA is TGCAGCTCTGGGACTAGCGGGGACACCGGGGAGCTGTTTTTT.

This chain links TRBV23-1 with TRBJ2-1; D unresolved. TRBV23-1 is treated as an ORF (open reading frame) with a function not yet certain. The CDR3 is 15 residues long. Deletions cut 6 bases from V and 0 bases from J, with 12 bases between. CDR3 sequence: CASSQEPSSYNEQFF. In DNA, the CDR3 is TGCGCCAGCAGCCAAGAACCCAGCTCCTACAATGAGCAGTTCTTC.

The chain joins TRBV29-1 to TRBJ2-5; D may be TRBD1 or TRBD2 (5 bases each). Trimming removed 4 bases at V and 3 bases at J, with 6 bases between. The V gene's germline CDR1 is SQVTM and CDR2 ANQGSEA. The CDR3 is made up of 11 amino acids. As DNA, the CDR3 is TGCAGCGTTGGAGGGGAAGAGACCCAGTACTTC. Translated, it gives CSVGGEETQYF.

In its sample, this clone was seen a few times. This rearrangement joins TRBV10-2 to TRBJ1-5; D not resolved. This CDR3 comprises 13 residues. Per germline, CDR1 WSHSY and CDR2 SAAADI. V lost 2 bases and J lost 4, with 6 bases in between. The CDR3 nucleotides are TGCGCCAGCAGTGAGAATACGAATCAGCCCCAGCATTTT. Amino acids: CASSENTNQPQHF.

This chain connects TRBV9 to TRBJ2-2, with D tentatively TRBD2 (7 bases). The V gene lost 0 bases and the J gene lost 0 bases, with 18 bases spanning the gap. Germline V gene lookup returns CDR1 SGDLS and CDR2 YYNGEE. This CDR3 has 19 amino acids. The CDR3 loop is CASSVDGSGGGANTGELFF. In DNA form, the CDR3 reads TGTGCCAGCAGCGTAGATGGGTCCGGCGGGGGCGCGAACACCGGGGAGCTGTTTTTT.

The rearrangement links TRBV2 to TRBJ2-7; D possibly matches TRBD1 or TRBD2 (5 bases each). V gave up 5 bases and J gave up 0 bases, with 14 bases separating them. Germline loops: CDR1 SNHLY, CDR2 FYNNEI. CDR3 size: 15 residues. DNA of the CDR3: TGTGCCAGCAGTCCGGGACGAAGGAGCTCCTACGAGCAGTACTTC. Residues: CASSPGRRSSYEQYF.

This clone qualifies as large. The J gene is TRBJ2-1, the V gene TRBV18; D gene uncertain. V was cut by 3 bases and J by 6 bases, with 9 bases left in between. CDR1 KGHSH and CDR2 LQKENI come from the germline V gene. The CDR3 totals 13 residues. The CDR3: CASSPVGSNEQFF. As DNA, the CDR3 is TGTGCCAGCTCACCGGTAGGGTCCAATGAGCAGTTCTTC.

The V and J genes are TRBV19 and TRBJ2-1; 9 bases fit TRBD2. This CDR3 region has 13 residues. The ends lost 3 bases at V and 7 bases at J; junction bases unmatched: 1. CDR1 and CDR2 from the germline V gene are LNHDA and SQIVND (reference sequence). The CDR3 coding sequence is TGTGCCAGTAGTATGGGACTAGCAAATGAGCAGTTCTTC. Its protein is CASSMGLANEQFF.

This clone has more than one count but fewer than ten. J is TRBJ2-1 and V is TRBV2; D remains unclear. Trimming removed 3 bases at V and 4 bases at J, with 4 bases between. CDR3 size: 12 residues. CDR1 is SNHLY and CDR2 is FYNNEI in the germline V gene. This CDR3 is CASSDPYNEQFF. In DNA form, the CDR3 reads TGTGCCAGCAGTGACCCTTACAATGAGCAGTTCTTC.

The J gene is TRBJ2-1, the V gene TRBV6-5, with 8 nucleotides matching TRBD1. V was pared by 2 bases and J by 15 bases, with 9 bases of the junction left unmatched. CDR1 and CDR2 from the germline V gene are MNHEY and SVGAGI. The CDR3 has 13 amino acids. The CDR3 coding sequence is TGTGCCAGCAGTTACCACGGGACAGGCGGTGCGTTCTTC. It specifies CASSYHGTGGAFF.

The chain carries TRBV29-1 and TRBJ1-1; TRBD1 might be the D (5 bases). Trimming stripped 4 bases from V and 5 bases from J, with 14 bases between. Germline assignment: CDR1 SQVTM and CDR2 ANQGSEA. The CDR3 has 13 residues. In nucleotides, the CDR3 is TGCAGCGTTGTGGACGGGACGGGGACTGAAGCTTTCTTT. Protein: CSVVDGTGTEAFF.

V usage is TRBV30 and J usage is TRBJ2-3; TRBD2 is a possible D gene (6 bases). Germline-derived CDR1 and CDR2 are GTSNPN and SVGIG (reference sequence). CDR3 length: 12 amino acids. Trimming left V 3 bases short and J 4 bases short, with 8 bases between. The CDR3 DNA reads as TGTGCCTGGAGCGGGGGTTCAGATACGCAGTATTTT. It codes for CAWSGGSDTQYF.

The genes are TRBV29-1 and TRBJ1-2, with D possibly TRBD1 on 5 matching bases. In germline, CDR1 is SQVTM, CDR2 ANQGSEA. The CDR3 spans 15 residues. With 1 base removed from V and 2 bases from J, the gap between germline ends came to 14 bases. The CDR3 bases are TGCAGCGTTGAAGGGGTTGGAGGGGCCAACTATGGCTACACCTTC. Amino acids: CSVEGVGGANYGYTF.

J is TRBJ1-1 and V is TRBV4-1; D not certain. There are 14 residues in the CDR3. The V and J ends lost 4 bases and 6 bases respectively, with 15 bases between them. From germline, CDR1 is MGHRA and CDR2 YSYEKL. The CDR3 protein is CASSRNLGSPEAFF. The CDR3 coding sequence is TGCGCCAGCAGCCGCAACCTGGGGTCCCCTGAAGCTTTCTTT.

This rearrangement joins TRBV9 to TRBJ2-6, with D perhaps TRBD1 (5 bases). Deletions cut 4 bases from V and 0 bases from J, with 11 bases between. The V gene's germline CDR1 is SGDLS and CDR2 YYNGEE. The CDR3 totals 16 residues. CDR3 in amino acids: CASSSAGYSGANVLTF. DNA of the CDR3: TGTGCCAGCAGCTCCGCAGGGTACTCTGGGGCCAACGTCCTGACTTTC.

In its sample, this clone was seen a few times. The chain has TRBV30 and TRBJ1-4, with no clear D. The CDR3 runs 13 residues. The germline V and J ends were trimmed by 1 base and 6 bases, with 9 bases remaining between them. The germline V gene has CDR1 GTSNPN and CDR2 SVGIG (reference sequence). The CDR3 protein is CAWSGFRDEKLFF. The CDR3 DNA follows: TGTGCCTGGAGTGGTTTTAGGGATGAAAAACTGTTTTTT.

This clone has more than one count but fewer than ten. The chain employs TRBV29-1 and TRBJ2-7; 7 bases agree with TRBD2. Unmatched junction bases numbered 8, after V lost 6 bases and J lost 3 bases. The CDR3 contains 13 residues. CDR1 and CDR2 from the germline V gene are SQVTM and ANQGSEA. CDR3 amino acids: CSVEGGDGYEQYF. The CDR3 nucleotides are TGCAGCGTCGAGGGAGGGGACGGCTACGAGCAGTACTTC.

This clone was found many times. V usage is TRBV6-5 and J usage is TRBJ2-4; D unclear. The length of the CDR3 is 15 residues. V gave up 5 bases and J gave up 0 bases, with 11 bases separating them. Germline V lookup: CDR1 MNHEY, CDR2 SVGAGI. CDR3: CASSPPPAAKNIQYF. The CDR3 nucleotides are TGTGCCAGCAGTCCTCCCCCTGCAGCCAAAAACATTCAGTACTTC.